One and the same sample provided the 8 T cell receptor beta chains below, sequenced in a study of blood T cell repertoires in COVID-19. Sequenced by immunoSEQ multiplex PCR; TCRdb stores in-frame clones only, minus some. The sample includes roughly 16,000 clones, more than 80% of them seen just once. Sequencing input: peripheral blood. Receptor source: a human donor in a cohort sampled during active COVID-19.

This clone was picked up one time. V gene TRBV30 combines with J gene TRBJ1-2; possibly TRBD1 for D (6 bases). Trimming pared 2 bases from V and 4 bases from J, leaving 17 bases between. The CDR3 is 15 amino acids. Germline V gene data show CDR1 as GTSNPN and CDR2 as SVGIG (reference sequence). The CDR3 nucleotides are TGTGCCTGGAGTATTACAGGGAGGGAGGCCTATGGCTACACCTTC. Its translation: CAWSITGREAYGYTF.

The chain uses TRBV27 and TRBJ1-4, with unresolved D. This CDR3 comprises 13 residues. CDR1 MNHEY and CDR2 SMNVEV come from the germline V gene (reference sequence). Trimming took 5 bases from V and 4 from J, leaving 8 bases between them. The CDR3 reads CASSGLINEKLFF. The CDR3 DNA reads TGTGCCAGCAGTGGGCTCATTAATGAAAAACTGTTTTTT.

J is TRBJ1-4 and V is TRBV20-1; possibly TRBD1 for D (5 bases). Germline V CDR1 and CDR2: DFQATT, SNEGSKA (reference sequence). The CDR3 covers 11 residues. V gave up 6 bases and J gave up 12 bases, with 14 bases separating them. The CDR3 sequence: CSAQAGGELFF. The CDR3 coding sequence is TGCAGTGCACAAGCCGGGGGGGAACTGTTTTTT.

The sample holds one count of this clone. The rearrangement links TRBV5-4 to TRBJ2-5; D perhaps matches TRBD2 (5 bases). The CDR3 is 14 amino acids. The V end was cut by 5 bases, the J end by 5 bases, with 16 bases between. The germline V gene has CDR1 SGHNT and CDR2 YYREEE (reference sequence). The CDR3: CASSRALGGETQYF. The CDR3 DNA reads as TGTGCCAGCAGTCGGGCCTTGGGCGGGGAGACCCAGTACTTC.

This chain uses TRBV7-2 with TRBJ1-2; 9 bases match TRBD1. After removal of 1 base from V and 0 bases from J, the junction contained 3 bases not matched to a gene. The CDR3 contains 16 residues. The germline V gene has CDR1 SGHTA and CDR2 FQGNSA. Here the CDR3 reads CASSLGGTGTNYGYTF. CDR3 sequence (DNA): TGTGCCAGCAGCTTAGGAGGGACAGGGACTAACTATGGCTACACCTTC.

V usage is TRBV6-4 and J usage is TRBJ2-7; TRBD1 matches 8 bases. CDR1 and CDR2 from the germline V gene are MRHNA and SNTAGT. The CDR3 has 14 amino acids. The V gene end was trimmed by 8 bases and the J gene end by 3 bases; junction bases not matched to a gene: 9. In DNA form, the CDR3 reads TGTGCCAGCCCCGGGTCGGGGACAGGCTACGAGCAGTACTTC. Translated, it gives CASPGSGTGYEQYF.

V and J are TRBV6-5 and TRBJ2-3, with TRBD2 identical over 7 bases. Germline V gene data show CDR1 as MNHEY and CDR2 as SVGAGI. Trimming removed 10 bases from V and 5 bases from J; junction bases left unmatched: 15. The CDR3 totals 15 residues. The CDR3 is CAISRGLGDRDTQYF. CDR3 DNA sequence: TGTGCCATTTCCCGTGGACTAGGGGACCGAGATACGCAGTATTTT.

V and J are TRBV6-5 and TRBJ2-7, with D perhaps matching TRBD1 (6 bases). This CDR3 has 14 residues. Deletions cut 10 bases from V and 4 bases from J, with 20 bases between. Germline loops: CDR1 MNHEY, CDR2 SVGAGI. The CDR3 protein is CATLPQGLYYEQYF. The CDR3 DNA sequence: TGTGCCACCCTGCCACAGGGTTTATATTACGAGCAGTACTTC.